This passage covers 2 T cell receptor beta chains from one sample sequenced in a study of blood T cells in healthy people across ages. PCR was performed a second time for roughly 7 to 12 cycles using a sample-barcoded 5' primer and a J-beta primer mix. TCRdb itself ran the 5' RACE reads through MiXCR, one entry per CDR3 protein. The sample has some 1.5 million distinct CDR3 sequences; roughly 27% are singletons. Sequences were obtained from blood. These receptors were obtained from a young woman in good health.

This clonotype was seen more than once but under ten times. The chain has TRBV5-5 and TRBJ2-1; a weak D match, TRBD1 (6 bases). This CDR3 contains 15 residues. The germline CDR1 and CDR2 sequences are SGHKS and YYEKEE (reference sequence). V was pared by 3 bases and J by 3 bases, with 13 bases between. The CDR3 here is CASSSQGRDYNEQFF. The DNA of the CDR3 is TGTGCCAGCAGCTCACAGGGAAGGGACTACAATGAGCAGTTCTTC.

The V gene is TRBV3-1, the J gene TRBJ2-3, with 7 bases identical to TRBD1. From germline, CDR1 is LGHDT and CDR2 YNNKEL (reference sequence). This CDR3 region has 16 residues. V lost 4 bases to trimming and J lost 6 bases; unmatched junction nucleotides: 13. The CDR3 sequence: CASSPYSRGTGDTQYF. The CDR3 region has the DNA TGTGCCAGCAGCCCTTACAGCAGGGGGACGGGGGATACGCAGTATTTT.